Following are 24 T cell receptor beta chains from one sample sequenced in a study of blood T cell repertoires in COVID-19. Here immunoSEQ multiplex PCR was the method, and the copy in TCRdb shows in-frame clones only, minus some. The sample records hundreds of thousands of clones, approximately 91% being singletons. The specimen sequenced was peripheral blood. The receptors shown here come from a woman between 50 and 59 years old with COVID-19, enrolled during active disease.

This chain links TRBV3-1 (or the pseudogene TRBV3-2) with TRBJ2-7, with 8 bases identical to TRBD1. Germline V gives CDR1 LGHDT, CDR2 YNNKEL (reference sequence). V shed 3 bases, J shed 3 bases, and the junction held 7 bases outside the gene matches. The CDR3 is made up of 15 amino acids. This chain's CDR3 is CASSQTGVPSYEQYF. CDR3 nucleotides: TGTGCCAGCAGCCAGACAGGGGTCCCTAGCTACGAGCAGTACTTC.

This chain joins TRBV6-6 and TRBJ1-2; D unresolved. In germline, CDR1 is MNHNY, CDR2 SVGAGI (reference sequence). The CDR3 runs 10 residues. V was clipped by 2 bases and J by 8 bases, with 3 bases between them. The CDR3 loop is CASSYEGYTF. The CDR3 coding sequence is TGTGCCAGCAGTTACGAGGGCTACACCTTC.

The J gene is TRBJ1-1, the V gene TRBV7-9; D remains ambiguous. CDR3 length: 13 residues. The V end lost 4 bases, the J end lost 3 bases, and 9 bases lay between the germline ends. The germline gives CDR1 SEHNR, CDR2 FQNEAQ (reference sequence). CDR3 in DNA: TGTGCCAGCAGCTCTCGGGGAGACACTGAAGCTTTCTTT. Residues: CASSSRGDTEAFF.

The genes are TRBV5-4 and TRBJ1-1; 10 positions agree with TRBD1. CDR1 SGHNT and CDR2 YYREEE come from the germline V gene (reference sequence). There are 16 residues in the CDR3. V lost 4 bases and J lost 0; bases outside the gene matches: 6. The CDR3 protein is CASSADRGALNTEAFF. The CDR3 nucleotides are TGTGCCAGCAGCGCGGACAGGGGGGCTTTGAACACTGAAGCTTTCTTT.

The CDR3 DNA follows: TGTGCCAGCAGTGCCTGGACAGGGGGCCACGAGCAGTACTTC. Translation gives CASSAWTGGHEQYF. This chain connects TRBV9 to TRBJ2-7, with 11 bases lining up with TRBD1. CDR1 SGDLS and CDR2 YYNGEE come from the germline V gene. CDR3 size: 14 residues. Trimming took 5 bases from V and 5 from J; bases not matched to a gene: 6.

The chain combines TRBV19 with TRBJ1-5, with 10 bases identical to TRBD1. The germline CDR1 and CDR2 sequences are LNHDA and SQIVND (reference sequence). J was trimmed by 5 bases and V by 5 bases; bases with no gene match: 15. CDR3 length: 18 amino acids. CDR3 nucleotide sequence: TGTGCCAGTAGTCCTCGTCCTGGGGGGACAGGGGCCTATCAGCCCCAGCATTTT. Its protein product is CASSPRPGGTGAYQPQHF.

V usage is TRBV11-1 and J usage is TRBJ2-1, with 9 bases lining up with TRBD1. The CDR3 has 15 residues. The V gene end was trimmed by 3 bases and the J gene end by 9 bases; junction bases not matched to a gene: 9. The V gene's germline CDR1 is SGHAT and CDR2 FQDESV (reference sequence). CDR3 DNA: TGTGCCAGCAGCTTGGGGACAGGGTACGGTGGTGAGCAGTTCTTC. Translation gives CASSLGTGYGGEQFF. Full variable domain (remainder filled in from reference TRBV11-1 and TRBJ2-1): EAEVAQSPRYKITEKSQAVAFWCDPISGHATLYWYRQILGQGPELLVQFQDESVVDDSQLPKDRFSAERLKGVDSTLKIQPAELGDSAMYLCASSLGTGYGGEQFFGPGTRLTVL.

J is TRBJ1-2 and V is TRBV6-5, with 9 bases that match TRBD1. Germline-derived CDR1 and CDR2 are MNHEY and SVGAGI. The CDR3 totals 15 residues. V lost 1 base and J lost 4; bases outside the gene matches: 4. The DNA for the CDR3 is TGTGCCAGCAGTTACTTTGACAGGGGGTCCTATGGCTACACCTTC. Translating gives CASSYFDRGSYGYTF.

This chain connects TRBV6-2 or TRBV6-3 to TRBJ1-2, with TRBD1 as a possible D gene (5 bases). Trimming left V 0 bases short and J 7 bases short, with 12 bases between. Per germline, CDR1 MNHEY and CDR2 SVGEGT. This CDR3 has 14 amino acids. The CDR3 sequence is CASSYSARDAGYTF. The CDR3 DNA reads TGTGCCAGCAGTTACTCGGCCAGGGATGCTGGCTACACCTTC.

This chain joins TRBV25-1 and TRBJ1-4, with 7 bases fitting TRBD1. CDR1 is MGHDK and CDR2 is SYGVNS in the germline V gene. The trim removed 6 bases at V and 10 bases at J, leaving 2 bases unmatched. The CDR3 totals 11 residues. The CDR3 loop reads CASSAGGKLFF. The CDR3 nucleotides read TGTGCCAGCAGCGCAGGGGGAAAACTGTTTTTT.

This clone is a singleton in its sample. This chain uses TRBV2 with TRBJ2-1, with 7 bases lining up with TRBD2. The junction had 7 bases not matched to a gene; V was cut back by 4 bases and J by 10 bases. Looked up from germline, CDR1 is SNHLY and CDR2 is FYNNEI. The CDR3 contains 13 residues. Written as DNA, the CDR3 is TGTGCCAGCAGTGTGAGCCACGGGGGGGAGCAGTTCTTC. Translation: CASSVSHGGEQFF. Based on the CDR3 plus reference TRBV2 and TRBJ2-1, the full variable domain is EPEVTQTPSHQVTQMGQEVILRCVPISNHLYFYWYRQILGQKVEFLVSFYNNEISEKSEIFDDQFSVERPDGSNFTLKIRSTKLEDSAMYFCASSVSHGGEQFFGPGTRLTVL.

This chain links TRBV4-2 with TRBJ2-3; D is possibly TRBD1 (5 bases). V lost 0 bases, J lost 5 bases, and 9 bases lay in between. Germline V lookup: CDR1 LGHNA, CDR2 YNFKEQ. CDR3 length equals 14 residues. CDR3 coding DNA: TGTGCCAGCAGCCAAGAACCTACAGGAGATACGCAGTATTTT. Its translation is CASSQEPTGDTQYF.

The chain combines TRBV6-2 or TRBV6-3 with TRBJ1-1, with TRBD1 identical over 8 bases. Germline V gives CDR1 MNHEY, CDR2 SVGEGT. The CDR3 runs 16 residues. V shed 2 bases, J shed 1 base, and the junction held 6 bases outside the gene matches. CDR3 loop: CASSYGDRRRNTEAFF. Written as DNA, the CDR3 is TGTGCCAGCAGTTACGGGGACAGGAGAAGGAACACTGAAGCTTTCTTT.

The chain couples TRBV18 to TRBJ2-1, with D tentatively TRBD2 (5 bases). The CDR3 extends over 16 amino acids. The V gene's germline CDR1 is KGHSH and CDR2 LQKENI. V lost 5 bases and J 3 bases, leaving 17 bases between the germline ends. This chain's CDR3 is CASSSSLQAGYNEQFF. As DNA, the CDR3 is TGTGCCAGCTCATCGAGCCTCCAGGCGGGCTACAATGAGCAGTTCTTC. The full variable domain, with the rest looked up from reference TRBV18 and TRBJ2-1, is NAGVMQNPRHLVRRRGQEARLRCSPMKGHSHVYWYRQLPEEGLKFMVYLQKENIIDESGMPKERFSAEFPKEGPSILRIQQVVRGDSAAYFCASSSSLQAGYNEQFFGPGTRLTVL.

This clone was seen a few times. This chain links TRBV30 with TRBJ1-5; possible D gene TRBD1, 6 bases. Germline loops: CDR1 GTSNPN, CDR2 SVGIG (reference sequence). Trimming shortened V by 5 bases and J by 4 bases, and 12 bases separated the two germline ends. The CDR3 runs to 13 residues. The CDR3, as DNA: TGTGCCTGGGGCAGGGGACCAAATCAGCCCCAGCATTTT. Translating gives CAWGRGPNQPQHF.

The chain is built from TRBV2 and TRBJ1-4; D is possibly TRBD1 (6 bases). The V end was cut by 8 bases, the J end by 7 bases, with 20 bases between. Germline CDR1 SNHLY, CDR2 FYNNEI. The CDR3 has 15 amino acids. CDR3 nucleotide sequence: TGTGCCAGCGCACCCTACAGGGTTATTGGTGAAAAACTGTTTTTT. Translating gives CASAPYRVIGEKLFF.

The chain joins TRBV6-5 to TRBJ1-6; no firm D call. The CDR3 is 15 amino acids. Trimming pared 8 bases from V and 0 bases from J, leaving 11 bases between. Germline-derived CDR1 and CDR2 are MNHEY and SVGAGI. CDR3 residues: CASGGLSSYNSPLHF. In nucleotides, the CDR3 is TGTGCCAGCGGAGGGTTAAGCTCCTATAATTCACCCCTCCACTTT.

This clone was seen only a few times. The V call is TRBV30, the J call TRBJ2-2; D ambiguous. The CDR3 covers 13 residues. The germline gives CDR1 GTSNPN, CDR2 SVGIG (reference sequence). V gave up 2 bases and J gave up 6 bases, with 10 bases separating them. CDR3 loop: CAWSSALAGELFF. CDR3 DNA sequence: TGTGCCTGGAGTTCAGCGTTGGCCGGGGAGCTGTTTTTT.

The chain combines TRBV28 with TRBJ2-3, with D tentatively TRBD2 (6 bases). The germline gives CDR1 MDHEN, CDR2 SYDVKM. V dropped 5 bases and J dropped 0 bases, with 15 bases sitting between them. CDR3 size: 16 residues. CDR3 amino acids: CASSPRTTSSTDTQYF. CDR3 DNA sequence: TGTGCCAGCAGTCCCCGGACTACCTCTAGCACAGATACGCAGTATTTT.

The chain links TRBV3-1 (or the pseudogene TRBV3-2) to TRBJ2-7, with 7 bases aligning to TRBD1. This CDR3 has 18 residues. Germline V CDR1 and CDR2: LGHDT, YNNKEL (reference sequence). V lost 7 bases and J lost 3; bases outside the gene matches: 21. The CDR3: CASTSERTGANRVYEQYF. The CDR3, as DNA: TGTGCCAGCACCTCCGAGAGGACAGGCGCCAATCGGGTCTACGAGCAGTACTTC.

J is TRBJ1-2 and V is TRBV6-5; tentatively, D is TRBD1 (5 bases). With 6 bases removed from V and 2 bases from J, the gap between germline ends came to 10 bases. The CDR3 is made up of 13 amino acids. Germline V CDR1 and CDR2: MNHEY, SVGAGI. CDR3 sequence reads: CASRDSGNYGYTF. The DNA for the CDR3 is TGTGCCAGCAGAGACTCAGGGAACTATGGCTACACCTTC.

The rearrangement uses TRBV6-5 and TRBJ2-3, with 7 bases identical to TRBD1. This CDR3 is 14 amino acids long. V gave up 7 bases and J gave up 2 bases; unmatched junction bases: 6. Per germline, CDR1 MNHEY and CDR2 SVGAGI. The CDR3 bases are TGTGCCAGCACCAGGACAGGCCCCACAGATACGCAGTATTTT. Protein product: CASTRTGPTDTQYF.

V gene TRBV5-4 combines with J gene TRBJ1-1; the D gene is possibly TRBD1 (5 bases). The germline gives CDR1 SGHNT, CDR2 YYREEE (reference sequence). The CDR3 has 16 residues. Between the trimmed V and J ends, which lost 3 bases and 4 bases, there was a span of 19 bases. The CDR3 coding sequence is TGTGCCAGCAGCTCGGGAGGGAGGGGTATGAGCACTGAAGCTTTCTTT. Protein sequence: CASSSGGRGMSTEAFF.

The chain uses TRBV2 and TRBJ1-1; D is uncertain. Germline lookup yields CDR1 SNHLY and CDR2 FYNNEI. This CDR3 has 11 amino acids. V was pared by 9 bases and J by 4 bases, with 9 bases between. The CDR3 DNA reads TGTGCCAGTGGGAGGGCCACTGAAGCTTTCTTT. The encoded protein is CASGRATEAFF. The variable domain in full, completed from reference TRBV2 and TRBJ1-1, reads EPEVTQTPSHQVTQMGQEVILRCVPISNHLYFYWYRQILGQKVEFLVSFYNNEISEKSEIFDDQFSVERPDGSNFTLKIRSTKLEDSAMYFCASGRATEAFFGQGTRLTVV.